Described below is a single TCR beta chain sequence and its context. Antigen unknown. The sample belongs to a study of cytomegalovirus exposure and HLA in healthy donors. Primers for the PCR totalled 60 Vbeta and 13 Jbeta. Repertoires were generated with immunoSEQ multiplex PCR, while TCRdb's copy carries only in-frame clones and drops some. The sample yields more than 90,000 clones, approximately 64% seen once. Overall study results and limits: Most subjects had HLA-A and HLA-B alleles reportedly predicted accurately by TCR beta sequences.

The TCR was taken from a boy younger than 18 in good health and CMV-seropositive. Specimen: PBMCs.

The CDR3 here is CASSLWLAGGTTDTQYF. In nucleotides, the CDR3 is TGTGCCAGCAGCTTATGGCTAGCGGGGGGTACCACAGATACGCAGTATTTT. The V gene is TRBV7-2, the J gene TRBJ2-3; 11 positions agree with TRBD2. The CDR3 contains 17 residues. V trimming: 2 bases; J trimming: 2 bases; junction bases outside the gene matches: 6. Germline CDR1 is SGHTA and CDR2 is FQGNSA.